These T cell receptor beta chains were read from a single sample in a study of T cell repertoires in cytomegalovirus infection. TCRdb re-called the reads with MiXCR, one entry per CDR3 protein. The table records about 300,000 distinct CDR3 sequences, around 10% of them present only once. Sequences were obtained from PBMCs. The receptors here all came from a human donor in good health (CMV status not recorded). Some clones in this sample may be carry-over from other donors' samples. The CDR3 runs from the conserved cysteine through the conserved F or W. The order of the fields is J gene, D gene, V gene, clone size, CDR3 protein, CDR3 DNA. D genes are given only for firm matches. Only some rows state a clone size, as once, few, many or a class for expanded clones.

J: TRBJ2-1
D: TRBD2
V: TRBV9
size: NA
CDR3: CASAIGGTAYNEQFF
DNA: TGTGCCAGCGCAATCGGGGGGACCGCGTACAATGAGCAGTTCTTC

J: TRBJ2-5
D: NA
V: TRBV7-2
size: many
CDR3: CASSLEQEGTQYF
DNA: TGTGCCAGCAGCTTAGAACAGGAAGGGACCCAGTACTTC

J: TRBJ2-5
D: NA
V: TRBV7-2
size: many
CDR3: CASSLARGSGPGETQYF
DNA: TGTGCCAGCAGCTTAGCGAGGGGGAGCGGGCCTGGGGAGACCCAGTACTTC

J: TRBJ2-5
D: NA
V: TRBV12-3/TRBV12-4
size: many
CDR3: CASRPGTQETQYF
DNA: TGTGCCAGCAGACCCGGGACACAAGAGACCCAGTACTTC

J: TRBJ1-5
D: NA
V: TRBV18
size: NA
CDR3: CASSQSTAYSNQPQHF
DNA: TGTGCCAGCTCGCAGAGTACAGCTTATAGCAATCAGCCCCAGCATTTT

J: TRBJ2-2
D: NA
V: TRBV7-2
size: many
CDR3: CASSLRWSNTGELFF
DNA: TGTGCCAGCAGCTTAAGATGGTCGAACACCGGGGAGCTGTTTTTT

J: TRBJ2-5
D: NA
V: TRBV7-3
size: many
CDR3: CASSLGSGRETQYF
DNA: TGTGCCAGCAGCTTAGGGTCAGGAAGAGAGACCCAGTACTTC

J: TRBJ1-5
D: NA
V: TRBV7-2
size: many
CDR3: CASSSPQEPQHF
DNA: TGTGCCAGCAGCTCACCCCAAGAGCCCCAGCATTTT

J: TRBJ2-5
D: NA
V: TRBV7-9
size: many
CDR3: CASSPGTLHQETQYF
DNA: TGTGCCAGCAGCCCCGGGACCCTACACCAAGAGACCCAGTACTTC

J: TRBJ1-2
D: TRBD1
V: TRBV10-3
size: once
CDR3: CAISDPNRGSNYGYTF
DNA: TGTGCCATCAGTGATCCCAACAGGGGAAGTAACTATGGCTACACCTTC

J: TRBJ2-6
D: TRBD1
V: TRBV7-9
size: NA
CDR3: CASSPRVRDSTGSGANVLTF
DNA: TGTGCCAGCAGCCCCAGGGTGAGGGACAGCACTGGATCTGGGGCCAACGTCCTGACTTTC

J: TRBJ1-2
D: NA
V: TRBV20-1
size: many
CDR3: CSAPSQGNYGYTF
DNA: TGCAGTGCCCCATCTCAGGGGAACTATGGCTACACCTTC

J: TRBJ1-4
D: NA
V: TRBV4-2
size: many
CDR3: CASSQDRGGEKLFF
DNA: TGTGCCAGCAGCCAAGATAGAGGGGGTGAAAAACTGTTTTTT

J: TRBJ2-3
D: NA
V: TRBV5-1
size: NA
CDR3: CASSLAVSLAGPVVFF
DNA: TGCGCCAGCAGCTTGGCCGTTTCTCTGGCGGGCCCGGTTGTGTTTTTT

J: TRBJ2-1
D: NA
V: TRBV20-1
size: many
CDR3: CSAREGLTSYNEQFF
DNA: TGCAGTGCTAGAGAAGGGTTGACCTCCTACAATGAGCAGTTCTTC

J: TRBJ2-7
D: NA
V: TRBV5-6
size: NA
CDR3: CASSLTGTPYEQYF
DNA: TGTGCCAGCAGCTTAACCGGGACCCCCTACGAGCAGTACTTC

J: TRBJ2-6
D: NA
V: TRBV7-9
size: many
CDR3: CASARTSGRRTLGANVLTF
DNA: TGTGCCAGCGCTCGGACCAGTGGCCGCAGAACCTTAGGGGCCAACGTCCTGACTTTC

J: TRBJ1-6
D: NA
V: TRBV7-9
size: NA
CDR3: CASSLRVQGQSSYNSPLHF
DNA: TGTGCCAGCAGCTTAAGGGTACAAGGTCAGAGCTCCTATAATTCACCCCTCCACTTT

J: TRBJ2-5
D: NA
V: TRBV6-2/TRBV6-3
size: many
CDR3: CASTSGGKETQYF
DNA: TGTGCCAGCACCTCTGGGGGAAAGGAGACCCAGTACTTC

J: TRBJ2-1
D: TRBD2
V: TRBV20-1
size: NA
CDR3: CSARWLAGPSYNEQFF
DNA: TGCAGTGCTAGATGGCTAGCGGGCCCCTCCTACAATGAGCAGTTCTTC

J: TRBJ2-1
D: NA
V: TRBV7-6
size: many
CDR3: CASSLVGVNEQFF
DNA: TGTGCCAGCAGCTTAGTCGGGGTTAATGAGCAGTTCTTC

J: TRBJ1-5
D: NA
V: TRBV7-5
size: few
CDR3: CISVSEAQSPYRGRAWGNQPQHF
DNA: NA

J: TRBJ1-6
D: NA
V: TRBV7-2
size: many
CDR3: CASRSQGNSPLHF
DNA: TGTGCCAGCAGGTCGCAGGGGAATTCACCCCTCCACTTT

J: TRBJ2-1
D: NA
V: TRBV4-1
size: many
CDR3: CASSPNWGEEQFF
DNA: TGCGCCAGCAGCCCGAACTGGGGGGAGGAGCAGTTCTTC

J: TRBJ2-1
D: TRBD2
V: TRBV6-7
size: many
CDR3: CASSYSKVSSGGCYNEQFF
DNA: TGTGCCAGCAGTTACTCGAAAGTTTCTAGCGGGGGGTGTTACAATGAGCAGTTCTTC

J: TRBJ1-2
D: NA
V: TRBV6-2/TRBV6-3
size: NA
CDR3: CASSYLLGIDYGYTF
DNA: TGTGCCAGCAGTTATTTATTGGGAATCGACTATGGCTACACCTTC

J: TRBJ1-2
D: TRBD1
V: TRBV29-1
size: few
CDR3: CSVEGQGNYGYTF
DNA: TGCAGCGTTGAAGGACAGGGAAACTATGGCTACACCTTC

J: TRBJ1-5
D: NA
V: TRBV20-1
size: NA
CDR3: CSVPGPQPQHF
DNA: TGCAGTGTTCCAGGGCCTCAGCCCCAGCATTTT

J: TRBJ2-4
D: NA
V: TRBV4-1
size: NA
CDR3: CASIGTTDIQYF
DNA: TGCGCCAGCATCGGGACGACTGACATTCAGTACTTC

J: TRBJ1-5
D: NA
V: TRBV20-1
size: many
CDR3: CSARAGGRVREPQHF
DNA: TGCAGTGCTAGAGCCGGAGGCAGGGTGAGGGAGCCCCAGCATTTT

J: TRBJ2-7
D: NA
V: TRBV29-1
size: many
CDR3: CSVVGGQSSYEQYF
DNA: TGCAGCGTTGTGGGGGGACAGAGCTCCTACGAGCAGTACTTC

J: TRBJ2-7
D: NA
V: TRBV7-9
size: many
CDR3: CASSLGPSLNEQYF
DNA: TGTGCCAGCAGCTTAGGCCCATCACTGAACGAGCAGTACTTC

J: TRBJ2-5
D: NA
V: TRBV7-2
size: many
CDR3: CASSVRQGGETQYF
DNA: TGTGCCAGCAGCGTACGACAGGGAGGGGAGACCCAGTACTTC

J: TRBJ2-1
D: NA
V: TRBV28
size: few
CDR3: CASSLWGTAYNEQFF
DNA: TGTGCCAGCAGTTTATGGGGGACCGCCTACAATGAGCAGTTCTTC

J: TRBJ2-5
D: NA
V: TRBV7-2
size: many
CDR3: CASSLLAARETQYF
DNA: TGTGCCAGCAGCTTACTGGCGGCTAGAGAGACCCAGTACTTC

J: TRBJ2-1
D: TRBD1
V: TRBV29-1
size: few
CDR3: CSVDSPTGGSYNEQFF
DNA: TGCAGCGTTGACAGCCCTACAGGGGGCTCTTACAATGAGCAGTTCTTC

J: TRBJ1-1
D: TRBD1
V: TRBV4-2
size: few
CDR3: CASSQEQGAQAFF
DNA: TGTGCCAGCAGCCAAGAGCAGGGGGCGCAGGCTTTCTTT

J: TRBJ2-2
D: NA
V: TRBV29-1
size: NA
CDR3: CSVDAGNTGELFF
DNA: TGCAGCGTTGATGCGGGGAACACCGGGGAGCTGTTTTTT

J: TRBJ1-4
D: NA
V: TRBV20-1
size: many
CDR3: CSAPGRLEEKLFF
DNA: TGCAGTGCCCCAGGCCGGCTTGAGGAAAAACTGTTTTTT

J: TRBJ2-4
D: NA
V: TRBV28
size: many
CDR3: CASTDKNIQYF
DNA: TGTGCCAGCACCGATAAAAACATTCAGTACTTC

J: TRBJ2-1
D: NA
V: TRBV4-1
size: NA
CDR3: CASSRTTTNEQFF
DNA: TGCGCCAGCAGCCGCACCACGACTAATGAGCAGTTCTTC

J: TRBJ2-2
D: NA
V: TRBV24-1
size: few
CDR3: CATSDRRFGSGNTGELFF
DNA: TGTGCCACCAGTGATCGACGCTTCGGATCGGGGAACACCGGGGAGCTGTTTTTT

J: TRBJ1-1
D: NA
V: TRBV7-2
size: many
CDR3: CASSRGPGSTEAFF
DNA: TGTGCCAGCAGCCGCGGGCCGGGGTCCACTGAAGCTTTCTTT

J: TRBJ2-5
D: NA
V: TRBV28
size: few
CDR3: CASSDSGRETQYF
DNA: TGTGCCAGCAGCGACTCAGGCAGAGAGACCCAGTACTTC

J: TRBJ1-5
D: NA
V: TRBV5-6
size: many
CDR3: CASSLGHPLMGINQPQHF
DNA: TGTGCCAGCAGCTTGGGACACCCCCTAATGGGGATCAATCAGCCCCAGCATTTT

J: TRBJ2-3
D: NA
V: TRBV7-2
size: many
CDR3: CASSSYLETDTQYF
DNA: TGTGCCAGCAGCTCCTACCTGGAAACAGATACGCAGTATTTT

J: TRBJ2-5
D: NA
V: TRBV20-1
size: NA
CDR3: CSARVPAVQETQYF
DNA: TGCAGTGCTAGAGTACCAGCGGTCCAAGAGACCCAGTACTTC

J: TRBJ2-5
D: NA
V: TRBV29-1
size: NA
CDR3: CSVEEGGQETQYF
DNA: TGCAGCGTTGAGGAGGGCGGTCAAGAGACCCAGTACTTC

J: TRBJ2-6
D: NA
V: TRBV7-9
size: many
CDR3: CASSSPGGNGANVLTF
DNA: TGTGCCAGCAGCTCCCCTGGGGGGAATGGGGCCAACGTCCTGACTTTC

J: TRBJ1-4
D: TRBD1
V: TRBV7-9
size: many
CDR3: CASSSGTGAIGANEKLFF
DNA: TGTGCCAGCAGCTCCGGGACAGGGGCTATTGGGGCTAATGAAAAACTGTTTTTT

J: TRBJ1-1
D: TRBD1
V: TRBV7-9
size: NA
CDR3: CASSKTGGASEAFF
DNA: TGTGCCAGCAGCAAAACAGGGGGCGCGTCTGAAGCTTTCTTT

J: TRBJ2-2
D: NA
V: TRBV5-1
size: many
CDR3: CASRPRLAGELFF
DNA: TGCGCCAGCCGCCCCCGTTTGGCCGGGGAGCTGTTTTTT

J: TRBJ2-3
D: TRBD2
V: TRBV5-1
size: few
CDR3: CASSPSGITDTQYF
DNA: TGCGCCAGCAGCCCTAGCGGGATCACAGATACGCAGTATTTT

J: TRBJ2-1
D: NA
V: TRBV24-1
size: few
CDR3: CATSDSKTSYNEQFF
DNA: TGTGCCACCAGTGATTCAAAGACCTCCTACAATGAGCAGTTCTTC

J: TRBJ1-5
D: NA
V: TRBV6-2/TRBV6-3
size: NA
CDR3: CASAGIRNQPQHF
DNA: TGTGCCAGCGCCGGTATTCGCAATCAGCCCCAGCATTTT

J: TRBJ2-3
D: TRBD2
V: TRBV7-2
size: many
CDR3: CASSLTGLAGGRTDTQYF
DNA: TGTGCCAGCAGCCTGACGGGACTAGCGGGGGGGCGCACAGATACGCAGTATTTT

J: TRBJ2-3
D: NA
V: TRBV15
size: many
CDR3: CATSKRITSSTDTQYF
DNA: TGTGCCACCAGCAAGAGAATTACTTCTAGCACAGATACGCAGTATTTT

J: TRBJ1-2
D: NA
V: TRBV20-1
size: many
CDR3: CSARGGGIYGYTF
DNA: TGCAGTGCTAGGGGGGGCGGAATCTATGGCTACACCTTC

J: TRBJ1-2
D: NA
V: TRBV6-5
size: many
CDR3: CASSYSGLFSPDGYTF
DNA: TGTGCCAGCAGTTACTCTGGCCTCTTTTCACCGGATGGCTACACCTTC

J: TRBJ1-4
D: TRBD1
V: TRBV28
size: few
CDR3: CASQGVKEKLFF
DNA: TGTGCCAGCCAGGGGGTAAAGGAAAAACTGTTTTTT